This T cell receptor beta chain is drawn from a study of a mutant IDH1 vaccine in newly diagnosed glioma. Background on the study: Patients underwent eight vaccinations, which took place in weeks 1, 3, 5, 7, 11, 15, 19 and 23. Investigators started vaccination 4-6 weeks after radiotherapy alone, or with temozolomide cycles. An approximately 62% male, approximately 38% female split and a mean age of roughly 37 years characterized treated patients.

Specified time point: week 23, last vaccination. The vaccine gave 300 ug of a 20-mer mutant IDH1 peptide subcutaneously per dose. TCRdb keeps only in-frame clones here, not all; method: immunoSEQ multiplex PCR. The repertoire holds around 78,000 clones, with almost 85% as singletons. On this clone itself: Its antigen is unknown.

Germline V gives CDR1 SNHLY, CDR2 FYNNEI. This CDR3 comprises 15 residues. V lost 2 bases, J lost 4 bases, and 9 bases lay in between. This clonotype was obtained from a man aged 25 to 45 with glioma. Some clones in this sample may be carry-over from other donors' samples. The genes are TRBV2 and TRBJ1-6; D ambiguous. This sample comprised PBMCs, obtained from a glioma patient whose treatment included an IDH1 peptide vaccine. The CDR3 DNA follows: TGTGCCAGCAGTGAAAACCCGCGATATAATTCACCCCTCCACTTT. Its protein product is CASSENPRYNSPLHF. The full variable domain, in which reference TRBV2 and TRBJ1-6 provide the parts outside the CDR3, is EPEVTQTPSHQVTQMGQEVILRCVPISNHLYFYWYRQILGQKVEFLVSFYNNEISEKSEIFDDQFSVERPDGSNFTLKIRSTKLEDSAMYFCASSENPRYNSPLHFGNGTRLTVT.